This TCR beta chain was documented in a study of T cell repertoires in aging, cancer and after chemotherapy. Study summary: Donors were grouped into six age bands spanning 30 or younger through 70 or older.

Rearranged V-D-J TRB sequences were amplified with a mixed TRB-A/B primer pool. TCRdb reprocessed the multiplex PCR reads with MiXCR, giving one entry per CDR3 protein. The table has some 8,000 distinct CDR3 sequences, around 32% seen once. Study observations and caveats: Loss of evenness, beyond lost richness, contributed to age-related TCR diversity decline in cancer patients.

Amplification of TCR beta used genomic DNA extracted from peripheral blood. This CDR3 is 14 amino acids long. Per the germline V gene, CDR1 is DFQATT and CDR2 is SNEGSKA (reference sequence). The V end was cut by 5 bases, the J end by 0 bases, with 14 bases between. With regard to this clonotype: Its matching antigen is unknown.

The sample was blood. This sequence originates from a human donor in good health. This chain links TRBV20-1 with TRBJ2-7; TRBD1 is a possible D gene (5 bases). The CDR3 region is CSALRTRSSYEQYF. CDR3 DNA sequence: TGCAGTGCTCTCAGGACAAGAAGCTCCTACGAGCAGTACTTC.